Listed below are T cell receptor beta chains from one sample, sequenced in a study of blood T cell repertoires in COVID-19. The method was immunoSEQ multiplex PCR; TCRdb's version includes in-frame clones alone and lacks a portion of them. The sample contains 70,000 or so clones, roughly 87% of which appear only once. Sequenced: peripheral blood. The origin of the receptors is an older man with acute or convalescent COVID-19. CDR3s include the opening cysteine and the closing phenylalanine or tryptophan. Each record gives: J gene, D gene, V gene, clone size, CDR3 DNA, CDR3 protein. A D gene is named only where the DNA matches it firmly. Size is stated for part of the rows, as once, few or many counts, or as a class when the clone is expanded.

TRBJ2-5 TRBD2 TRBV5-8 NA TGTGCCAGCAGCTTTTGGGTAGGCGGGAGCTCCGTGGAGACCCAGTACTTC CASSFWVGGSSVETQYF
TRBJ1-4 NA TRBV15 NA TGTGCCACCAGCAGAGATAACACAGGGATTGCAACTAATGAAAAACTGTTTTTT CATSRDNTGIATNEKLFF
TRBJ1-3 NA TRBV12-3/TRBV12-4 few TGTGCCAGCAGTTTACATGGAAACACCATATATTTT CASSLHGNTIYF
TRBJ2-1 NA TRBV15 NA TGTGCCACCAGCTTCGCCCTGCCCAGGAGGGATGAGCAGTTCTTC CATSFALPRRDEQFF
TRBJ1-2 TRBD1 TRBV28 NA TGTGCCACTCTCCCACAGGGGGCGAACTATGGCTACACCTTC CATLPQGANYGYTF
TRBJ1-2 NA TRBV2 NA TGTGCCAGCAGTGGACAGGTCTATGGCTACACCTTC CASSGQVYGYTF
TRBJ2-1 TRBD2 TRBV7-9 NA TGTGCCAGCAGCCCCCCGGAGGGGACTAAGGGGAGTGAGCAGTTCTTC CASSPPEGTKGSEQFF
TRBJ2-7 NA TRBV10-1 few TGCGCCAGCAGTGGCCCCGGGAGCTACGAGCAGTACTTC CASSGPGSYEQYF
TRBJ1-3 NA TRBV7-8 NA TGTGCCAGCAGCTCCTCCGTTGGAAACACCATATATTTT CASSSSVGNTIYF
TRBJ2-3 NA TRBV6-2/TRBV6-3 NA TGTGCCAGCAGCCGCCGGACTGGAAGCACAGATACGCAGTATTTT CASSRRTGSTDTQYF
TRBJ1-2 TRBD1 TRBV19 NA TGTGCCAGTAGTCAACTTGGGACAGGGTATGGCTACACCTTC CASSQLGTGYGYTF
TRBJ2-5 NA TRBV5-4 NA TGTGCCAGCAGCCCCGGACACGGTATGCGGGAGACCCAGTACTTC CASSPGHGMRETQYF
TRBJ2-3 NA TRBV2 NA TGTGCCAGCAGTATAGTAAAATCCGCAGATACGCAGTATTTT CASSIVKSADTQYF
TRBJ1-2 TRBD1 TRBV12-3/TRBV12-4 NA TGTGCCAGCAGCCCGACAGGGGCCTATGGCTACACCTTC CASSPTGAYGYTF
TRBJ1-3 NA TRBV6-5 NA TGTGCCACCGCGGCTTCCTCTGGAAACACCATATATTTT CATAASSGNTIYF
TRBJ1-1 TRBD1 TRBV10-3 NA TGTGCCATCAACTCAGGGGGCAACACTGAAGCTTTCTTT CAINSGGNTEAFF
TRBJ2-1 TRBD2 TRBV5-8 NA TGTGCCAGCAGCCCCGGGACTAGCGGCGACAATGAGCAGTTCTTC CASSPGTSGDNEQFF
TRBJ1-5 TRBD1 TRBV19 NA TGTGCCAGTAGTGCCCAGGGGGGTCAGCCCCAGCATTTT CASSAQGGQPQHF
TRBJ1-1 NA TRBV12-3/TRBV12-4 NA TGTGCCAGCAGTTCACGGGATGAAGCTTTCTTT CASSSRDEAFF
TRBJ1-2 TRBD1 TRBV6-6 NA TGTGCCGCGTTTCGGGGCAGGGGGCCTACCAACTATGGCTACACCTTC CAAFRGRGPTNYGYTF
TRBJ2-7 TRBD2 TRBV7-2 NA TGTGCCAGCAGCTTAGGAAGCTGGACTAGCGGTTACTACGAGCAGTACTTC CASSLGSWTSGYYEQYF
TRBJ1-1 TRBD1 TRBV15 NA TGTGCCACCAGCAGAGCCGGGACAGGGGGCACTGAAGCTTTCTTT CATSRAGTGGTEAFF
TRBJ2-3 TRBD2 TRBV18 NA TGTGCCAGCTCACGAACTAGCGGGATAGCAGATACGCAGTATTTT CASSRTSGIADTQYF